Listed below are T cell receptor beta chains from one sample, sequenced in a study of T cell responses to AZD1222 COVID-19 vaccine. Generated by immunoSEQ multiplex PCR, the TCRdb table keeps only in-frame clones and is missing some. Among about 130,000 clones, about 89% were seen once, and the ten largest hold roughly a tenth. Sequenced here: peripheral blood, sampled on day 0 of AZD1222 vaccination. These receptors were collected from an adult in good health. Both conserved end residues are part of each CDR3. The D gene is left open where the match is weak. Rows may omit the clone size; those that give it use once, few, many or a size class.

.,.,TRBV7-9,TRBJ1-3,CASSNRQAADTIYF,TGTGCCAGCAGCAACCGACAGGCCGCAGACACCATATATTTT
.,.,TRBV6-5,TRBJ1-2,CASSSGGGGYTF,TGTGCCAGCAGTTCCGGGGGTGGGGGCTACACCTTC
TRBD1,.,TRBV7-3,TRBJ1-2,CASSRDRGWGYTF,TGTGCCAGCTCCCGAGACAGGGGATGGGGCTACACCTTC
.,.,TRBV5-4,TRBJ1-1,CASSLEGPRSTEAFF,TGTGCCAGCAGCTTGGAGGGACCGAGGAGCACTGAAGCTTTCTTT
.,.,TRBV6-5,TRBJ2-7,CASKEQGLSYEQYF,TGTGCCAGCAAGGAACAGGGCCTCTCCTACGAGCAGTACTTC
.,.,TRBV7-2,TRBJ2-7,CASSLIDGSSYEQYF,TGTGCCAGCAGCTTAATCGACGGGAGTTCCTACGAGCAGTACTTC
.,.,TRBV18,TRBJ1-3,CASSPTGTSGNTIYF,TGTGCCAGCTCACCCACCGGGACCTCTGGAAACACCATATATTTT
.,.,TRBV2,TRBJ1-1,CASSEGNTEAFF,TGTGCCAGCAGTGAAGGGAACACTGAAGCTTTCTTT
TRBD1,.,TRBV2,TRBJ2-7,CASSFKGQGSGEQYF,TGTGCCAGCAGCTTTAAAGGACAGGGGTCGGGCGAGCAGTACTTC
TRBD2,.,TRBV7-3,TRBJ2-1,CASSSGLAGYNEQFF,TGTGCCAGCAGCTCCGGACTAGCGGGATACAATGAGCAGTTCTTC
.,few,TRBV18,TRBJ2-7,CASSLSERQGLSGEQYF,TGTGCCAGCTCACTCTCCGAGCGGCAGGGCCTATCGGGCGAGCAGTACTTC
.,.,TRBV5-1,TRBJ1-3,CASSSPGAGNTIYF,TGCGCCAGCAGCTCCCCAGGGGCTGGAAACACCATATATTTT
TRBD1,.,TRBV19,TRBJ2-3,CASRDRGLDTQYF,TGTGCCAGTAGGGACAGGGGACTGGATACGCAGTATTTT
.,few,TRBV30,TRBJ1-4,CAWSWRPKGKLFF,TGTGCCTGGAGCTGGCGGCCTAAGGGAAAACTGTTTTTT
TRBD2,.,TRBV4-2,TRBJ2-7,CASSQGLSGSYEQYF,TGTGCCAGCAGCCAAGGGTTGAGCGGGAGCTACGAGCAGTACTTC
.,few,TRBV5-1,TRBJ2-7,CASSLAGVYEQYF,TGCGCCAGCAGCTTGGCGGGGGTCTACGAGCAGTACTTC
TRBD1,.,TRBV30,TRBJ1-6,CAWDRVGSPLHF,TGTGCCTGGGACAGGGTTGGTTCACCCCTCCACTTT
.,.,TRBV27,TRBJ2-2,CASSLRWDTGELFF,TGTGCCAGCAGTTTACGATGGGACACCGGGGAGCTGTTTTTT
.,.,TRBV28,TRBJ1-3,CASSNGGSSGNTIYF,TGTGCCAGCAGTAATGGGGGGAGCTCTGGAAACACCATATATTTT
TRBD2,.,TRBV7-9,TRBJ2-7,CASSPPSSGGSYEQYF,TGTGCCAGCAGCCCCCCCAGTAGCGGGGGTTCCTACGAGCAGTACTTC
TRBD1,.,TRBV6-2/TRBV6-3,TRBJ1-1,CASSFGTGGEVTEAFF,TGTGCCAGCAGTTTTGGAACAGGGGGAGAGGTCACTGAAGCTTTCTTT
.,.,TRBV20-1,TRBJ2-7,CSASWTNPSYEQYF,TGCAGTGCTAGTTGGACAAATCCCTCCTACGAGCAGTACTTC
TRBD2,.,TRBV4-3,TRBJ2-3,CASSQVGRGVGTDTQYF,TGCGCCAGCAGCCAAGTGGGGAGGGGAGTGGGCACAGATACGCAGTATTTT
.,.,TRBV28,TRBJ1-2,CASSSGSYGYTF,TGTGCCAGCAGTTCAGGCTCCTATGGCTACACCTTC
TRBD1,.,TRBV6-5,TRBJ1-5,CASTLSGQGYQPQHF,TGTGCCAGCACCCTCTCCGGACAGGGGTACCAGCCCCAGCATTTT
.,.,TRBV6-5,TRBJ1-2,CASRSQQENYGYTF,TGTGCCAGCAGATCTCAACAGGAGAACTATGGCTACACCTTC
.,.,TRBV5-1,TRBJ2-1,CASSSINPGPPSYNEQFF,TGCGCCAGCAGCTCGATTAATCCGGGACCGCCGTCCTACAATGAGCAGTTCTTC
.,.,TRBV12-5,TRBJ1-1,CASGWEDGESTEAFF,TGTGCTAGTGGTTGGGAGGATGGGGAATCCACTGAAGCTTTCTTT
.,.,TRBV7-2,TRBJ1-1,CASSVFGGMNTEAFF,TGTGCCAGCAGCGTTTTTGGAGGGATGAACACTGAAGCTTTCTTT
TRBD2,.,TRBV24-1,TRBJ2-1,CATSDSGALSRNEQFF,TGTGCCACCAGTGACAGCGGGGCCCTTTCAAGGAATGAGCAGTTCTTC
.,.,TRBV6-4,TRBJ2-1,CASSVAGSYNEQFF,TGTGCCAGCAGTGTCGCGGGATCCTACAATGAGCAGTTCTTC
.,.,TRBV5-6,TRBJ1-3,CASSLGVLSGNTIYF,TGTGCCAGCAGCCTTGGGGTCCTCTCTGGAAACACCATATATTTT
.,.,TRBV7-9,TRBJ1-2,CASSFSAKVYGYTF,TGTGCCAGCAGCTTCTCGGCGAAGGTCTATGGCTACACCTTC
.,.,TRBV27,TRBJ1-5,CASSSRDGNQPQHF,TGTGCCAGCAGTTCAAGGGATGGCAATCAGCCCCAGCATTTT
TRBD1,.,TRBV5-1,TRBJ1-3,CASSAMTGGSGNTIYF,TGCGCCAGCAGCGCGATGACAGGGGGCTCTGGAAACACCATATATTTT
.,.,TRBV28,TRBJ1-6,CASSFSSYNSPLHF,TGTGCCAGCAGTTTTTCCTCCTATAATTCACCCCTCCACTTT
.,.,TRBV27,TRBJ2-7,CASSLGRAYEQYF,TGTGCCAGCAGTTTAGGTAGAGCCTACGAGCAGTACTTC
.,few,TRBV18,TRBJ1-2,CASSPANDVGRTSNYGYTF,TGTGCCAGCTCGCCCGCTAATGACGTCGGACGGACGTCTAACTATGGCTACACCTTC
.,.,TRBV20-1,TRBJ2-7,CSARATLEQYF,TGCAGTGCTAGAGCCACCCTCGAGCAGTACTTC
.,once,TRBV6-5,TRBJ2-7,CASRPPGPRAYEQYF,TGTGCCAGCAGACCCCCGGGACCCCGGGCCTACGAGCAGTACTTC
TRBD1,.,TRBV5-1,TRBJ1-1,CASSRDRVSNTEAFF,TGCGCCAGCAGCAGAGACAGGGTCTCGAACACTGAAGCTTTCTTT
TRBD2,.,TRBV5-1,TRBJ2-3,CASSLGVTSGGTDTQYF,TGCGCCAGCAGCTTGGGCGTGACTAGCGGGGGAACAGATACGCAGTATTTT
TRBD2,.,TRBV27,TRBJ2-1,CASSPRTSGGSEVF,TGTGCCAGCAGTCCACGGACTAGCGGGGGGTCGGAGGTCTTC
.,few,TRBV5-1,TRBJ1-1,CASSETVNTEAFF,TGCGCCAGCAGCGAGACAGTGAACACTGAAGCTTTCTTT
.,once,TRBV12-5,TRBJ2-1,CASGLRVGIQVEQFF,TGTGCTAGTGGTTTGCGGGTCGGGATACAGGTTGAGCAGTTCTTC
.,.,TRBV3-1/TRBV3-2,TRBJ1-6,CASSQGRGENSPLHF,TGTGCCAGCAGCCAGGGGCGGGGGGAGAATTCACCCCTCCACTTT
.,few,TRBV9,TRBJ2-7,CASSPTFMGEQYF,TGTGCCAGCAGCCCTACATTTATGGGGGAGCAGTACTTC
.,few,TRBV30,TRBJ2-1,CAWSAGDRRDREQFF,TGTGCCTGGAGTGCCGGGGACCGGCGGGATCGAGAGCAGTTCTTC
.,once,TRBV19,TRBJ1-2,CVSRSGRMDGYTF,TGTGTCAGTAGATCAGGACGAATGGATGGCTACACCTTC
TRBD1,.,TRBV9,TRBJ2-1,CASSVTGATEQFF,TGTGCCAGCAGCGTTACAGGGGCCACTGAGCAGTTCTTC
.,.,TRBV5-4,TRBJ1-2,CASSLIGGVGGYTF,TGTGCCAGCAGCTTGATTGGGGGAGTCGGCGGCTACACCTTC
TRBD2,.,TRBV28,TRBJ2-7,CASSTFRLADILVQYF,TGTGCCAGCAGCACATTTCGACTAGCGGATATCCTAGTGCAGTACTTC
TRBD1,once,TRBV11-3,TRBJ2-1,CASSHKGTGTNEQFF,TGTGCCAGCAGCCACAAGGGGACAGGGACAAATGAGCAGTTCTTC
.,.,TRBV12-5,TRBJ2-3,CASGFRTTTPRGTDTQYF,TGTGCTAGTGGTTTCCGGACTACCACCCCCCGGGGCACAGATACGCAGTATTTT
.,.,TRBV27,TRBJ2-1,CASSLVMHNEQFF,TGTGCCAGCAGTTTAGTGATGCACAATGAGCAGTTCTTC
.,.,TRBV9,TRBJ2-2,CASSVDPGGNTGELFF,TGTGCCAGCAGCGTAGATCCGGGGGGCAACACCGGGGAGCTGTTTTTT
TRBD2,.,TRBV5-6,TRBJ2-1,CASSFWLAGVGEQFF,TGTGCCAGCAGCTTTTGGCTAGCGGGAGTTGGTGAGCAGTTCTTC
.,.,TRBV2,TRBJ1-2,CASGRTDNYGYTF,TGTGCCAGCGGGAGGACAGACAACTATGGCTACACCTTC
.,once,TRBV11-2,TRBJ1-1,CASSLSGAPTEAFF,TGTGCCAGCAGCCTGTCGGGGGCGCCGACTGAAGCTTTCTTT
TRBD1,.,TRBV5-6,TRBJ1-5,CASSSTGGSNQPQHF,TGTGCCAGCAGCTCTACAGGGGGGAGCAATCAGCCCCAGCATTTT